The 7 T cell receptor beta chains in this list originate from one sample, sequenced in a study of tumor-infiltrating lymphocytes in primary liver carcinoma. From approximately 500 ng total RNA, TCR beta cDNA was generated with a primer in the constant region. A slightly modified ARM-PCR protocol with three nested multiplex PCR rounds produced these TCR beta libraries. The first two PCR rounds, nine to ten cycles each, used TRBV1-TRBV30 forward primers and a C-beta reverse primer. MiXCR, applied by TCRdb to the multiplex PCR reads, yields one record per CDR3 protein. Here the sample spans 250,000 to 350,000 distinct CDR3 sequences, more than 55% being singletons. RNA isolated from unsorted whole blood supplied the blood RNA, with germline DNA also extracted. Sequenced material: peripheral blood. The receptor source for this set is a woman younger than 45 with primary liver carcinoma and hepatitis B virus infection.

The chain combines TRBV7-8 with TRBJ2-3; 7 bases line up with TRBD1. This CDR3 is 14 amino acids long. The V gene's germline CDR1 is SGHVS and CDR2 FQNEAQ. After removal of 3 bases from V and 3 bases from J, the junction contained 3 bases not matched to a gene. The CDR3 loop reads CASSLGRGTDTQYF. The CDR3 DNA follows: TGTGCCAGCAGCTTGGGCAGGGGGACAGATACGCAGTATTTT.

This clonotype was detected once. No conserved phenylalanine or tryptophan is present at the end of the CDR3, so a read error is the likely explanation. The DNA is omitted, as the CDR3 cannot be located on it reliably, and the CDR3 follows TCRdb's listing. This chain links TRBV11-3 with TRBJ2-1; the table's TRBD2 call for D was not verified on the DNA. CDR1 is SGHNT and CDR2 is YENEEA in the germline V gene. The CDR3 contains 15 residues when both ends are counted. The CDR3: CASSLGGRAYNEQLL.

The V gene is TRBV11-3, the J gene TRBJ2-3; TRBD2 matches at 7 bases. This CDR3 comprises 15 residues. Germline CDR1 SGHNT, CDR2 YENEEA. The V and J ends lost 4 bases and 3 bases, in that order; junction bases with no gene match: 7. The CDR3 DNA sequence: TGTGCCAGCAGCTATGCGGGAGTTCCAACAGATACGCAGTATTTT. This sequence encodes CASSYAGVPTDTQYF.

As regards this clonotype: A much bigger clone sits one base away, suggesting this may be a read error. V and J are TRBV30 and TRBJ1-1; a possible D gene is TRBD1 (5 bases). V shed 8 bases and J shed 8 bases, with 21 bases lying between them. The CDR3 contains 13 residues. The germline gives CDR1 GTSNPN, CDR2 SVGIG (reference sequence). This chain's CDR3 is CARGSTWEEEAFF. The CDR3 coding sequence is TGTGCCCGGGGCTCCACATGGGAGGAGGAAGCTTTCTTT.

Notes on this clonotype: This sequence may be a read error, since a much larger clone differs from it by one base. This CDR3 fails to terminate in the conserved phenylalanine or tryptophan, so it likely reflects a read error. Here the CDR3 reads CASSQRSGELFI. The DNA for the CDR3 is TGTGCCAGCAGTCAAAGGTCCGGGGAGCTGTTTATT. V is TRBV6-2 or TRBV6-3 and J is TRBJ2-2; D gene uncertain. Deletions cut 5 bases from V and 6 bases from J, with 7 bases between. The CDR3 spans 12 residues. Germline CDR1 reads MNHEY; CDR2 reads SVGEGT.

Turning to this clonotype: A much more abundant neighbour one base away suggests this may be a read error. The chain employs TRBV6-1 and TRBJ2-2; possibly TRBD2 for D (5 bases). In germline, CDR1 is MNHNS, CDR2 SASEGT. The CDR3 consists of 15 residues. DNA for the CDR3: TGTGCCAGCAGTGAAGCCCCGGACTTATCCGGGGAGCTGTCTTTT. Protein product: CASSEAPDLSGELSF.

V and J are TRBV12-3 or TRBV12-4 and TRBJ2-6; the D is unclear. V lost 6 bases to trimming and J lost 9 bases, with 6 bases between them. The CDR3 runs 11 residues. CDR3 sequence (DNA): TGTGCCAGCAGCTCGGACAACGTCCTGACTTTC. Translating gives CASSSDNVLTF.